The 27 T cell receptor beta chains presented below share a single source sample, sequenced in a study of vaccination and CD4 T cells after COVID-19. The assay that was used to sequence DNA from cultured CD4+ T cells was the Oncomine TCR Beta short-read assay. TCRdb processed the PCR reads anew with MiXCR; each CDR3 protein has one entry. The sample yields more than 14,000 distinct CDR3 sequences, roughly half seen once. Treatment meaning: roughly ten-day PBMC culture with coronavirus spike peptide pools or control peptides (ViraFEST assay). No cognate antigen is known for these TCRs. The sequenced sample was cultured CD4+ T cells from blood, obtained after SARS-CoV-2 vaccination. Receptors originate from a human donor with COVID-19.

This rearrangement joins TRBV7-3 to TRBJ2-1; D uncertain. With 0 bases removed from V and 5 bases from J, the gap between germline ends came to 23 bases. There are 19 residues in the CDR3. Per the germline V gene, CDR1 is SGHTA and CDR2 is FQGTGA. For the CDR3, the DNA is TGTGCCAGCAGCTTAACCCGGGTGGGCAGGCCCGGACCCCACAATGAGCAGTTCTTC. This translates into CASSLTRVGRPGPHNEQFF.

This clonotype was picked up a small number of times. The V and J genes are TRBV6-1 and TRBJ2-7; 7 bases map to TRBD1. Trimming removed 6 bases from V and 7 bases from J; junction bases left unmatched: 12. The CDR3 contains 14 residues. The germline V gene encodes CDR1 MNHNS and CDR2 SASEGT. As DNA, the CDR3 is TGTGCCAGCAGGCCGGGACAGCGCCCTGGAGAGCAGTACTTC. It translates to CASRPGQRPGEQYF.

This clonotype was observed a handful of times. The chain links TRBV7-2 to TRBJ2-3; possible D gene TRBD2, 5 bases. The CDR3 covers 15 residues. V dropped 4 bases and J dropped 5 bases, with 16 bases sitting between them. CDR1 SGHTA and CDR2 FQGNSA come from the germline V gene. CDR3 in amino acids: CASSSGPGLKDTQYF. The CDR3 region has the DNA TGTGCCAGCAGCTCCGGACCGGGATTAAAAGATACGCAGTATTTT.

The table lists this clonotype with a few counts. J is TRBJ2-2 and V is TRBV6-1; D may be TRBD1 (5 bases). Germline assignment: CDR1 MNHNS and CDR2 SASEGT. The CDR3 has 11 residues. V lost 9 bases, J lost 10 bases, and 12 bases lay in between. As DNA, the CDR3 is TGTGCCAGAGGGGTTTCCGAGGAGCTGTTTTTT. Translation gives CARGVSEELFF.

The genes are TRBV24-1 and TRBJ2-3, with D tentatively TRBD1 or TRBD2 (5 bases each). Germline CDR1 reads KGHDR; CDR2 reads SFDVKD. V dropped 7 bases and J dropped 3 bases, with 13 bases sitting between them. The CDR3 length is 14 residues. CDR3 region: CATRLGESTDTQYF. Here the CDR3 DNA reads TGTGCCACCAGACTAGGGGAATCGACAGATACGCAGTATTTT.

This clonotype came up a few times. V usage is TRBV10-3 and J usage is TRBJ1-1; TRBD1 aligns across 9 bases. The CDR3 consists of 14 residues. Trimming removed 4 bases from V and 5 bases from J; junction bases left unmatched: 5. Per the germline V gene, CDR1 is ENHRY and CDR2 is SYGVKD. CDR3 protein: CAISGRTGETEAFF. The CDR3 nucleotides are TGTGCCATCAGTGGCCGGACAGGGGAGACTGAAGCTTTCTTT.

The table lists this clonotype with a few counts. This CDR3 is CATSDPKGQEETQYF. The CDR3 bases are TGTGCCACCAGTGACCCAAAGGGCCAAGAAGAGACCCAGTACTTC. The V gene is TRBV24-1, the J gene TRBJ2-5; D gene unclear. Trimming pared 4 bases from V and 3 bases from J, leaving 14 bases between. The CDR3 extends over 15 amino acids. Germline loops: CDR1 KGHDR, CDR2 SFDVKD.

This sequence joins TRBV28 and TRBJ1-2, with 7 positions matching TRBD1. The CDR3 loop spans 12 amino acids. Germline V gives CDR1 MDHEN, CDR2 SYDVKM. The J segment lost 6 bases and the V segment lost 4 bases, leaving 2 bases of the junction unmatched. This chain's CDR3 is CASSSTGNGYTF. CDR3 nucleotides: TGTGCCAGCAGTTCGACAGGGAATGGCTACACCTTC.

J is TRBJ1-1 and V is TRBV6-2 or TRBV6-3; 9 bases fit TRBD1. This CDR3 has 19 residues. The V gene's germline CDR1 is MNHEY and CDR2 SVGEGT. The trim removed 2 bases at V and 0 bases at J, leaving 13 bases unmatched. CDR3 bases: TGTGCCAGCAGTTACCGATTTGTGACAGGGGGAAATATGAACACTGAAGCTTTCTTT. This translates into CASSYRFVTGGNMNTEAFF.

This clonotype was detected only a few times. The chain carries TRBV27 and TRBJ2-1; tentatively, D is TRBD1 (5 bases). From germline, CDR1 is MNHEY and CDR2 SMNVEV (reference sequence). With 8 bases removed from V and 11 bases from J, the gap between germline ends came to 16 bases. The CDR3 has 12 residues. CDR3 DNA: TGTGCCAGCTGGGGCCCCGTCCAAAAGCAGTTCTTC. This codes for CASWGPVQKQFF.

This clonotype has a single count. At one end the junction does not follow the germline gene, possibly because of a read error. The rearrangement joins TRBV7-2 to TRBJ2-7; 8 nucleotides line up with TRBD2. CDR1 is SGHTA and CDR2 is FQGNSA in the germline V gene. CDR3 length: 13 residues. The CDR3 bases are TGTGCCAGCAGCTTAACCCCTACTAGCGGTGGATCCTTC. Its protein product is CASSLTPTSGGSF.

This chain links TRBV6-5 with TRBJ2-7; 9 positions match TRBD2. The CDR3 has 16 amino acids. V gave up 2 bases and J gave up 3 bases; unmatched junction bases: 8. In germline, CDR1 is MNHEY, CDR2 SVGAGI. In nucleotides, the CDR3 is TGTGCCAGCAGTTACGGTCAGAGCGGGGGGTACTACGAGCAGTACTTC. Its translation: CASSYGQSGGYYEQYF.

Only a few counts were recorded for this clonotype. The CDR3 reads CASSLTDSRAFF. DNA for the CDR3: TGTGCCAGCAGCTTGACAGATAGTAGAGCTTTCTTT. The chain uses TRBV7-9 and TRBJ1-1; D is possibly TRBD1 (5 bases). Germline-derived CDR1 and CDR2 are SEHNR and FQNEAQ (reference sequence). The germline V and J ends were trimmed by 3 bases and 10 bases, with 12 bases remaining between them. The CDR3 covers 12 residues.

This clonotype appeared a few times. This sequence joins TRBV11-2 and TRBJ2-2; possible D gene TRBD1, 6 bases. CDR1 and CDR2 from the germline V gene are SGHAT and FQNNGV. The CDR3 is made up of 17 amino acids. Trimming took 2 bases from V and 5 from J, leaving 18 bases between them. CDR3 DNA: TGTGCCAGCAGCTTACAGTATCGGACAGCGAGTACCGGGGAGCTGTTTTTT. This gives the protein CASSLQYRTASTGELFF. Variable domain in full (rest from reference TRBV11-2 and TRBJ2-2): EAGVAQSPRYKIIEKRQSVAFWCNPISGHATLYWYQQILGQGPKLLIQFQNNGVVDDSQLPKDRFSAERLKGVDSTLKIQPAKLEDSAVYLCASSLQYRTASTGELFFGEGSRLTVL.

The rearrangement links TRBV7-3 to TRBJ2-7, with 10 bases lining up with TRBD1. The J segment lost 2 bases and the V segment lost 2 bases, leaving 0 bases of the junction unmatched. From germline, CDR1 is SGHTA and CDR2 FQGTGA. This CDR3 region has 14 residues. The CDR3 DNA follows: TGTGCCAGCAGCTTAGGACAGGGGGCCTACGAGCAGTACTTC. Encoded protein: CASSLGQGAYEQYF.

The chain combines TRBV5-8 with TRBJ2-5; 9 nucleotides agree with TRBD1. Germline-derived CDR1 and CDR2 are SGHTS and YDEGEE. The CDR3 loop spans 14 amino acids. The V segment lost 4 bases and the J segment 4 bases; nucleotides outside the gene matches: 5. The DNA for the CDR3 is TGTGCCAGCAGCAAGGGGACAGGGAGAGAGACCCAGTACTTC. Translated, it gives CASSKGTGRETQYF.

The chain is built from TRBV7-9 and TRBJ1-2, with TRBD1 matching over 8 bases. V trimming: 0 bases; J trimming: 8 bases; junction bases outside the gene matches: 5. CDR1 is SEHNR, CDR2 FQNEAQ, per germline (reference sequence). The CDR3 is made up of 14 amino acids. CDR3 sequence: CASSLATTGGGYTF. The CDR3 nucleotides are TGTGCCAGCAGCTTAGCGACCACAGGGGGGGGCTACACCTTC.

The rearrangement joins TRBV5-6 to TRBJ2-7, with D possibly matching TRBD2 (5 bases). CDR3 length: 17 amino acids. Trimming took off 0 bases at V and 3 bases at J, with 19 bases between the two ends. Germline values: CDR1 SGHDT, CDR2 YYEEEE. CDR3 coding DNA: TGTGCCAGCAGCTTGGAGCTTTCCCCCGGACTGAACTACGAGCAGTACTTC. Protein product: CASSLELSPGLNYEQYF.

This clonotype was seen only a few times. The chain uses TRBV7-9 and TRBJ1-2, with D hard to call. CDR3 length: 14 amino acids. Trimming shortened V by 2 bases and J by 0 bases, and 7 bases separated the two germline ends. CDR1 is SEHNR and CDR2 is FQNEAQ in the germline V gene (reference sequence). The DNA of the CDR3 is TGTGCCAGCAGCTTAAGCGCACCTAACTATGGCTACACCTTC. This gives the protein CASSLSAPNYGYTF.

The CDR3 DNA is TGTGCCAGCAGTGACGCCCCGGGACAGGGGAACATTCAGTACTTC. This translates into CASSDAPGQGNIQYF. The J gene is TRBJ2-4, the V gene TRBV2; 10 nucleotides line up with TRBD1. The CDR3 length is 15 residues. V was pared by 3 bases and J by 7 bases, with 6 bases of the junction left unmatched. Germline V gives CDR1 SNHLY, CDR2 FYNNEI.

The chain recombines TRBV2 with TRBJ2-7; D is unresolved. The CDR3 spans 14 residues. CDR1 and CDR2 (germline): SNHLY, FYNNEI. The ends were cut back, 4 bases at V and 0 bases at J, with 10 bases in the middle. In DNA, the CDR3 is TGTGCCAGCAGTGCAGCGTTTGGCTCCTACGAGCAGTACTTC. The encoded protein is CASSAAFGSYEQYF.

This chain connects TRBV20-1 to TRBJ2-5; the D is unclear. V lost 0 bases to trimming and J lost 4 bases, with 9 bases between them. The germline V gene encodes CDR1 DFQATT and CDR2 SNEGSKA (reference sequence). The CDR3 has 13 residues. CDR3 bases: TGCAGTGCTAGAGATCTACTGCTAGAGACCCAGTACTTC. It translates to CSARDLLLETQYF.

The genes are TRBV6-5 and TRBJ1-1; TRBD1 is a possible D gene (5 bases). The CDR3 is made up of 16 amino acids. V lost 2 bases and J 5 bases, leaving 18 bases between the germline ends. CDR1 and CDR2 (germline): MNHEY, SVGAGI. The CDR3 loop is CASSYAPGRVRTEAFF. CDR3 sequence (DNA): TGTGCCAGCAGTTACGCCCCCGGCAGGGTGAGGACTGAAGCTTTCTTT.

This rearrangement joins TRBV14 to TRBJ1-1, with D maybe TRBD1 (5 bases). Germline loops: CDR1 SGHDN, CDR2 FVKESK. This CDR3 contains 15 residues. V was trimmed by 4 bases and J by 1 base, leaving 13 bases between them. The CDR3 DNA reads as TGTGCCAGCAGCCCGGGAGGCAGGGAGAACACTGAAGCTTTCTTT. Protein sequence: CASSPGGRENTEAFF.

The chain carries TRBV27 and TRBJ2-7, with 13 bases matching TRBD2. V was pared by 6 bases and J by 3 bases, with 5 bases of the junction left unmatched. The CDR3 loop spans 15 amino acids. CDR1 is MNHEY, CDR2 SMNVEV, per germline (reference sequence). The CDR3 is CASRKGTSGVYEQYF. The CDR3 DNA follows: TGTGCCAGCAGGAAAGGGACTAGCGGGGTCTACGAGCAGTACTTC.

The chain uses TRBV14 and TRBJ1-5; D not resolved. The germline CDR1 and CDR2 sequences are SGHDN and FVKESK. The CDR3 contains 13 residues. Trimming took 3 bases from V and 6 from J, leaving 9 bases between them. CDR3 sequence reads: CASSHGPGQPQHF. CDR3 nucleotides: TGTGCCAGCAGCCATGGACCAGGTCAGCCCCAGCATTTT.

V is TRBV24-1 and J is TRBJ2-3; 10 bases map to TRBD1. Germline values: CDR1 KGHDR, CDR2 SFDVKD. Trimming removed 3 bases from V and 6 bases from J; junction bases left unmatched: 5. This CDR3 spans 15 amino acids. The CDR3 coding sequence is TGTGCCACCAGTGATCGAGGGACAGGGGTTGATACGCAGTATTTT. Protein product: CATSDRGTGVDTQYF.